Below, one TCR beta chain is given with its context. Its antigen remains unidentified. The sample holds no much larger clone one base away, and base qualities are not on file. These data come from a study of glioma-infiltrating T cells after dendritic cell vaccination (dated by TCRdb to about 2016). Context from the whole study: The cohort included approximately 15 glioblastoma patients drawn from Phase I and II dendritic cell vaccination trials, of whom 9 were newly diagnosed and 6 had recurrent disease. Autologous tumor lysate-pulsed dendritic cell vaccination was administered to the patients between about 2003 and 2013. To make the vaccine, monocyte-derived dendritic cells were cultured for 7 to 8 days with IL-4 and GM-CSF and then pulsed overnight with autologous tumor lysate. Three intradermal dendritic cell vaccine injections were administered to patients at biweekly intervals in the arm below the axilla. Tumor-infiltrating lymphocyte content was quantified and tumor and blood repertoires were compared in dendritic cell-vaccinated glioblastoma patients by deep sequencing of TCR beta CDR3 regions. Survival after dendritic cell vaccination was correlated with TCR sequencing metrics, such as TIL content and the overlap between tumor and blood repertoires.

The sample's time point, from its label and the paper: after dendritic cell vaccination, including at tumor progression/relapse. Patients were selected for having adequate residual fresh-frozen tumor tissue and more than two years of available survival data. An isocitrate dehydrogenase mutation was not carried by any of the glioblastoma patients, although molecular status was otherwise variable. PBMC were collected before vaccination, two weeks after the third vaccination, and at tumor progression if progression occurred. Genomic DNA was extracted with the Qiagen DNeasy Blood extraction Kit. TCRB CDR3 regions were amplified from approximately 2 ug genomic DNA, or all available DNA if less, using the immunoSEQ assay. The multiplex PCR employed 60 forward primers targeting TCR V beta segments and 13 reverse primers targeting J beta segments. To estimate reads per starting template, synthetic control templates were spiked into each sample at limiting dilution. Reads of 87 bp were generated by sequencing on the Illumina HiSeq System. As for how the authors treated the data: PCR and sequencing errors were removed by merging closely related sequences with a nearest neighbor algorithm. TCR overlap was measured as the percentage of unique tumor TCR beta sequences also present in the same patient's peripheral blood. TCRdb's version of the immuneACCESS table is confined to in-frame rearrangements and falls short of the full clone set. An unresolved V gene accounts for under half of the shortfall where checked; the remainder is of unknown origin. V and J calls and clone size are those listed in that table; D and trimming were worked out from the DNA. Recorded for this sample are tens of thousands of clones; roughly 87% of them occurred a single time. The ten largest clones represent around 2.3% of the sample.

CDR1 and CDR2 are read off the germline V gene as SQVTM and ANQGSEA. The CDR3 starts with the cysteine, ends with the phenylalanine, and has 14 residues. Only the CDR3 DNA stays, 42 bases, in frame from base 1. Trimming removed 7 bases from V and 9 bases from J; the gene matches leave 13 bases unexplained. Study-level results and caveats: No direct relationship between TCR clonality and survival was found, suggesting that a diverse polyclonal response may matter. After dendritic cell vaccination, a higher estimated pretreatment TIL content predicted longer time to progression and overall survival. The TCR overlap response model with three groups was called speculative and said to need prospective validation. The cohort was small and heterogeneous, few patients had complete blood and tumor sets, and even fewer had initial-recurrent tumor pairs.

This specimen consisted of blood, obtained after dendritic cell vaccination. Here the chain combines TRBV29-1 and TRBJ2-1; TRBD1 matches 9 bases in the middle. This receptor was obtained from a human donor with glioblastoma. The nucleotide sequence reads as follows: TGCAGCGCCCGGGACAGGGCTTTTAGTGGTGAGCAGTTCTTC. Its protein is CSARDRAFSGEQFF.